This T cell receptor (beta chain) comes out of a study of CD8 T cells in Susac syndrome. Random-hexamer reverse transcription was applied to about 0.45 to 1 ug RNA. TCRdb processed the immunoSEQ multiplex PCR reads anew with MiXCR; each CDR3 protein has one entry. In the table there are 65,000 to 85,000 distinct CDR3 sequences, 80% to 95% of which are singletons. This CDR3 has 13 amino acids. Deletions cut 2 bases from V and 2 bases from J, with 9 bases between. The germline gives CDR1 GTSNPN, CDR2 SVGIG (reference sequence). The sequencing sample was made of CD8+ T cells from PBMCs. The clonotype comes from a human donor with Susac syndrome. The gene calls are TRBV30 and TRBJ1-1, with D hard to call. Written as DNA, the CDR3 is TGTGCCTGGAGTCTATCCCTCAACACTGAAGCTTTCTTT. This codes for CAWSLSLNTEAFF.